Each of the 24 T cell receptor beta chains below was sequenced from the same sample in a study of blood T cell repertoires in COVID-19. Sequenced by immunoSEQ multiplex PCR; TCRdb stores in-frame clones only, minus some. The table includes 250,000 to 300,000 clones, roughly 85% detected once. Sequences were obtained from peripheral blood. These receptors originate from a woman aged 70-85 years with acute or convalescent COVID-19.

This clone has just a few counts. The gene calls are TRBV2 and TRBJ1-1; 7 nucleotides match TRBD1. CDR3 length: 13 residues. J gave up 1 base and V 10 bases, and 6 bases lay outside the gene matches. Germline values: CDR1 SNHLY, CDR2 FYNNEI. The CDR3 loop is CATGQAPNTEAFF. For the CDR3, the DNA is TGTGCCACCGGACAGGCTCCGAACACTGAAGCTTTCTTT.

This chain joins TRBV7-8 and TRBJ1-6, with unresolved D. CDR3 size: 13 residues. V gave up 1 base and J gave up 11 bases, with 9 bases separating them. Germline V gene lookup returns CDR1 SGHVS and CDR2 FQNEAQ. CDR3 in DNA: TGTGCCAGCAGCTTAGACAGAACGGCACCCCTCCACTTT. Its protein product is CASSLDRTAPLHF.

V and J are TRBV18 and TRBJ2-1; no clear D. This CDR3 has 15 residues. Trimming cost V 9 bases and J 0 bases, with 15 bases left between them. Germline CDR1 is KGHSH and CDR2 is LQKENI. DNA for the CDR3: TGTGCCAGACTCACGTATGGGCACTCCTACAATGAGCAGTTCTTC. As protein: CARLTYGHSYNEQFF. Complete variable domain (other parts from reference TRBV18 and TRBJ2-1): NAGVMQNPRHLVRRRGQEARLRCSPMKGHSHVYWYRQLPEEGLKFMVYLQKENIIDESGMPKERFSAEFPKEGPSILRIQQVVRGDSAAYFCARLTYGHSYNEQFFGPGTRLTVL.

The rearrangement uses TRBV25-1 and TRBJ2-7; tentative D call: TRBD2 (5 bases). CDR3 length equals 11 residues. The V and J ends lost 8 bases and 4 bases respectively, with 9 bases between them. The germline V gene encodes CDR1 MGHDK and CDR2 SYGVNS. The CDR3 region is CASCRGYEQYF. Written as DNA, the CDR3 is TGTGCCAGCTGTCGGGGATACGAGCAGTACTTC.

This clone appeared once. CDR3 sequence reads: CASSTGLRDEQFF. The CDR3, as DNA: TGTGCCAGCTCAACGGGACTTAGAGATGAGCAGTTCTTC. V usage is TRBV18 and J usage is TRBJ2-1, with D possibly TRBD2 on 6 matching bases. CDR3 size: 13 residues. Germline CDR1 and CDR2: KGHSH and LQKENI. V shed 5 bases and J shed 8 bases, with 13 bases lying between them.

As to this clone: This CDR3 is also generated by other DNA sequences in the sample. This chain uses TRBV5-1 with TRBJ1-2; weak D call: TRBD1 (5 bases). The ends were cut back, 5 bases at V and 1 base at J, with 12 bases in the middle. This CDR3 is built from 14 residues. Germline CDR1 reads SGHRS; CDR2 reads YFSETQ. The DNA for the CDR3 is TGCGCCAGCAGTCCCCCAGGGCTTAACTATGGCTACACCTTC. Protein sequence: CASSPPGLNYGYTF.

Here the CDR3 reads CASSLIGGLDYGYTF. The CDR3, as DNA: TGTGCCAGCAGCTTAATCGGGGGGCTCGACTATGGCTACACCTTC. V usage is TRBV7-9 and J usage is TRBJ1-2; D is perhaps TRBD1 (6 bases). V lost 2 bases and J lost 3, with 13 bases in between. Per the germline V gene, CDR1 is SEHNR and CDR2 is FQNEAQ (reference sequence). The CDR3 spans 15 residues.

The chain uses TRBV5-6 and TRBJ2-7; 13 bases are shared with TRBD2. Germline V gene data show CDR1 as SGHDT and CDR2 as YYEEEE. This CDR3 has 15 residues. V dropped 4 bases and J dropped 2; count of bases not matched to a gene: 3. CDR3 in amino acids: CASSRLAGGTYEQYF. The CDR3, as DNA: TGTGCCAGCAGCCGACTAGCGGGGGGCACCTACGAGCAGTACTTC.

The V gene is TRBV2, the J gene TRBJ1-4, with a tentative D call TRBD1 (5 bases). The CDR3 contains 16 residues. Germline V gene sequence: CDR1 SNHLY, CDR2 FYNNEI. The V gene lost 8 bases and the J gene lost 7 bases, with 23 bases spanning the gap. CDR3: CASCRGGRPRPEKLFF. For the CDR3, the DNA is TGTGCCAGCTGTCGCGGGGGAAGACCCCGCCCTGAAAAACTGTTTTTT.

The chain has TRBV24-1 and TRBJ2-3; D perhaps matches TRBD1 (6 bases). The CDR3 length is 15 residues. Germline V gene data show CDR1 as KGHDR and CDR2 as SFDVKD. Trimming pared 2 bases from V and 1 base from J, leaving 9 bases between. The CDR3 loop is CATSDSRTGTDTQYF. Here the CDR3 DNA reads TGTGCCACCAGTGATTCTCGGACAGGCACAGATACGCAGTATTTT.

V gene TRBV5-1 combines with J gene TRBJ1-4; D ambiguous. The CDR3 has 14 residues. Deletions cut 2 bases from V and 8 bases from J, with 13 bases between. CDR1 and CDR2 from the germline V gene are SGHRS and YFSETQ. The DNA for the CDR3 is TGCGCCAGCAGCTTAAAGGGAGCAGAAGAAAAACTGTTTTTT. Protein sequence: CASSLKGAEEKLFF.

V usage is TRBV2 and J usage is TRBJ2-1, with TRBD2 identical over 11 bases. Looked up from germline, CDR1 is SNHLY and CDR2 is FYNNEI. The V gene end was trimmed by 7 bases and the J gene end by 4 bases; junction bases not matched to a gene: 6. This CDR3 has 15 amino acids. The CDR3 DNA is TGTGCCAGCACCCCAACTAGCGGGGGATACAATGAGCAGTTCTTC. It codes for CASTPTSGGYNEQFF.

The rearrangement uses TRBV3-1 (or the pseudogene TRBV3-2) and TRBJ2-5, with D possibly matching TRBD2 (6 bases). Trimming pared 0 bases from V and 2 bases from J, leaving 7 bases between. The CDR3 is 14 amino acids. CDR1 is LGHDT and CDR2 is YNNKEL in the germline V gene (reference sequence). DNA of the CDR3: TGTGCCAGCAGCCAAGACGGAGGGCAAGAGACCCAGTACTTC. Protein product: CASSQDGGQETQYF.

This clone has a handful of counts. The chain is built from TRBV2 and TRBJ1-4, with a tentative D call TRBD1 (6 bases). CDR1 is SNHLY and CDR2 is FYNNEI in the germline V gene. Trimming left V 6 bases short and J 0 bases short, with 14 bases between. The CDR3 totals 16 residues. This CDR3 is CASRATGRATNEKLFF. Written as DNA, the CDR3 is TGTGCCAGCAGAGCCACAGGGAGAGCAACTAATGAAAAACTGTTTTTT. The full variable domain, in which reference TRBV2 and TRBJ1-4 provide the parts outside the CDR3, is EPEVTQTPSHQVTQMGQEVILRCVPISNHLYFYWYRQILGQKVEFLVSFYNNEISEKSEIFDDQFSVERPDGSNFTLKIRSTKLEDSAMYFCASRATGRATNEKLFFGSGTQLSVL.

The chain couples TRBV5-4 to TRBJ1-6, with a weak D call TRBD1 (6 bases). Per the germline V gene, CDR1 is SGHNT and CDR2 is YYREEE (reference sequence). The V and J ends lost 0 bases and 5 bases respectively, with 12 bases between them. The CDR3 runs 16 residues. The CDR3 protein is CASSLEDSRDNSPLHF. CDR3 nucleotide sequence: TGTGCCAGCAGCTTGGAGGACAGTAGAGATAATTCACCCCTCCACTTT.

This clone was counted a few times. The gene calls are TRBV23-1 and TRBJ1-6; D perhaps matches TRBD1 (6 bases). TRBV23-1 qualifies as an ORF whose function is uncertain. Trimming pared 4 bases from V and 0 bases from J, leaving 16 bases between. CDR3 size: 18 residues. The CDR3 protein is CASSRSATGSSYNSPLHF. CDR3 DNA: TGCGCCAGCAGTCGTTCCGCCACAGGGAGCTCCTATAATTCACCCCTCCACTTT.

The rearrangement joins TRBV5-1 to TRBJ2-6; 7 bases fit TRBD2. V was clipped by 4 bases and J by 0 bases; unmatched bases: 7. In germline, CDR1 is SGHRS, CDR2 YFSETQ. The CDR3 length is 17 residues. CDR3 protein: CASSGGGLRSGANVLTF. The CDR3 bases are TGCGCCAGCAGCGGGGGAGGGCTACGCTCTGGGGCCAACGTCCTGACTTTC.

This clone was seen just once. The genes are TRBV6-6 and TRBJ1-2, with D perhaps matching TRBD1 (5 bases). V lost 6 bases and J lost 1, with 12 bases in between. Germline CDR1 MNHNY, CDR2 SVGAGI (reference sequence). The CDR3 covers 14 residues. The CDR3 loop is CASRQGGLNYGYTF. CDR3 in DNA: TGTGCCAGCAGGCAGGGAGGCCTTAACTATGGCTACACCTTC.

The J gene is TRBJ1-6, the V gene TRBV2; D might be TRBD1 (6 bases). This CDR3 contains 14 residues. Germline V CDR1 and CDR2: SNHLY, FYNNEI. The germline V and J ends were trimmed by 10 bases and 9 bases, with 19 bases remaining between them. CDR3 sequence reads: CATRLGGGGSPLHF. Here the CDR3 DNA reads TGTGCCACCCGACTAGGGGGGGGAGGTTCACCCCTCCACTTT.

This clone came up a few times. The chain couples TRBV7-9 to TRBJ2-2; no clear D gene. Germline V lookup: CDR1 SEHNR, CDR2 FQNEAQ (reference sequence). Trimming removed 1 base at V and 6 bases at J, with 9 bases between. There are 14 residues in the CDR3. The CDR3 bases are TGTGCCAGCAGCTTAGTCGGGTCCGCCGGGGAGCTGTTTTTT. Translated: CASSLVGSAGELFF.

The rearrangement joins TRBV10-3 to TRBJ2-3; 8 nucleotides align to TRBD2. Losses at the gene ends were 10 bases for V and 4 bases for J; bases not matched to a gene: 4. From germline, CDR1 is ENHRY and CDR2 SYGVKD. This CDR3 has 12 residues. In nucleotides, the CDR3 is TGTGCCACCGGGGGGGGCCCAGATACGCAGTATTTT. Residues: CATGGGPDTQYF.

The chain couples TRBV7-2 to TRBJ1-1, with D perhaps TRBD1 (6 bases). CDR1 and CDR2 (germline): SGHTA, FQGNSA. Trimming stripped 4 bases from V and 0 bases from J, with 9 bases between. The CDR3 is 14 residues long. As DNA, the CDR3 is TGTGCCAGCAGCTCTCAGGGGTTGAACACTGAAGCTTTCTTT. It codes for CASSSQGLNTEAFF.

This rearrangement joins TRBV5-6 to TRBJ1-2; TRBD1 matches 9 bases. The CDR3 runs to 14 residues. V dropped 4 bases and J dropped 8; count of bases not matched to a gene: 9. CDR1 SGHDT and CDR2 YYEEEE come from the germline V gene. In DNA, the CDR3 is TGTGCCAGCAGCGAAAACCGGGACAGGGACGGCTACACCTTC. Translated: CASSENRDRDGYTF.

The J gene is TRBJ2-4, the V gene TRBV19; D perhaps matches TRBD2 (6 bases). The ends were cut back, 5 bases at V and 1 base at J, with 15 bases in the middle. Germline assignment: CDR1 LNHDA and CDR2 SQIVND (reference sequence). This CDR3 is built from 16 residues. The DNA of the CDR3 is TGTGCCAGTAGTGCCGGGGGACGGGGGGCCAAAAACATTCAGTACTTC. Protein: CASSAGGRGAKNIQYF.